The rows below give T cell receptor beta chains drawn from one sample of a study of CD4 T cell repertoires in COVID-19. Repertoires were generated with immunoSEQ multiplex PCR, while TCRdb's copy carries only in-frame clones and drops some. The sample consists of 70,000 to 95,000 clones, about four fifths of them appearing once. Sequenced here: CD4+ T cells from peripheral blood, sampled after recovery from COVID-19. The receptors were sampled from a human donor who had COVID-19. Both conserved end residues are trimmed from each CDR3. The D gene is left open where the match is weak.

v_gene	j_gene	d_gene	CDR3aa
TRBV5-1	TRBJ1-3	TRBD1	ASSLGDRHSGNTIY
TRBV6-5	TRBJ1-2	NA	ASSYEGSSRGYT
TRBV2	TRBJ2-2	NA	ASNSRGELF
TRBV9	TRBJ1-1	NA	ASSVGSGTEAF
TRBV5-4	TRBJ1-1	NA	ASSSILQGMGAEAF
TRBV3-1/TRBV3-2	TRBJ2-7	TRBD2	ASSQDPPGGLAYEQY
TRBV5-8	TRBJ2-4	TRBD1	ASSSGTGVYDIQY
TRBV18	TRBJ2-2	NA	ASSRNTLNTGELF
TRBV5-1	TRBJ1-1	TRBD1	ASSDDRGGRNTEAF
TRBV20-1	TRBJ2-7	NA	SVGDVYEQY
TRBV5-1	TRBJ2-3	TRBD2	ASSGVLAGGPEDTQY
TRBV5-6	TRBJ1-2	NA	ASSFGRTYEDGYT
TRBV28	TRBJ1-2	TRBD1	ASSSPGQGMFAYGYT
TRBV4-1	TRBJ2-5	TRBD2	ASSQGSSGGARETQY
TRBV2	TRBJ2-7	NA	ASSGSALLPH
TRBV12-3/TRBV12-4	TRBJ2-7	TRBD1	ASSLSGGYEQY
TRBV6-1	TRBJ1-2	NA	ASSDWGGYT
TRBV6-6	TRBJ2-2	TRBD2	ASTPGGTSKAGELF
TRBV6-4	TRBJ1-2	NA	ASTPGAALGYGYT
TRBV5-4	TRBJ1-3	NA	ASSRSARGVSGNTIY
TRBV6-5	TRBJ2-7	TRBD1	ASLRTGGFEQY
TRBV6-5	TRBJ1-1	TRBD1	ASRLEQGLTEAF
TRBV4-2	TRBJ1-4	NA	ASSQDGSEKLF
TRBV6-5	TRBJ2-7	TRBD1	ACGDSGGRSYEQY
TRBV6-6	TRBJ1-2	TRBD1	ASSPPGQGRYGYT
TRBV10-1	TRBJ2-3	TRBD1	ASSDPGQGANTDTQY
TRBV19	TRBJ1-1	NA	ASSSGTRNTEAF
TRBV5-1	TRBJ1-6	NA	ASSLDPGSPLH
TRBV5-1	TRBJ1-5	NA	ASSLVGGQPQH